This TCR beta chain is drawn from a study of cytomegalovirus exposure and HLA in healthy donors. Study details: Earlier results showed roughly 120 million unique TCR beta sequences derived from approximately 170 million T cells.

For this clone: Distinct nucleotide sequences in the sample also encode this CDR3.

13 Jbeta primers and 60 Vbeta primers were used for the PCR. Produced via immunoSEQ multiplex PCR; TCRdb's table is partial and in-frame only. The profile shows 150,000 to 200,000 clones, approximately 65% of them singletons. Donors in the study were healthy people who gave bone marrow. Sequencing input: PBMCs. This clonotype originated in a man aged 40-50 years in good health and CMV-seronegative.

DNA of the CDR3: TGTGCCAGCAGCCTGATAGCGGGAGTCTACGAGCAGTACTTC. It codes for CASSLIAGVYEQYF. The chain joins TRBV11-2 to TRBJ2-7, with TRBD2 matching over 9 bases. The germline CDR1 and CDR2 sequences are SGHAT and FQNNGV. The CDR3 consists of 14 residues. J lost 3 bases, V lost 5 bases, and 5 bases had no gene match. Looking up the rest from reference TRBV11-2 and TRBJ2-7 gives the full variable domain: EAGVAQSPRYKIIEKRQSVAFWCNPISGHATLYWYQQILGQGPKLLIQFQNNGVVDDSQLPKDRFSAERLKGVDSTLKIQPAKLEDSAVYLCASSLIAGVYEQYFGPGTRLTVT.